A single TCR beta chain is shown here with its context. The entry originates in a study of Tregs in tolerant kidney transplant recipients. This CDR3 is 14 amino acids long. Germline CDR1 reads SGHDN; CDR2 reads FVKESK. V was shortened by 4 bases and J by 10 bases, with 19 bases between the two germline ends. Sequencing was performed with immunoSEQ multiplex PCR; in TCRdb, only in-frame clones are kept and a portion is missing. The data contain 92,000 or so clones, approximately 92% of them singletons. The specimen sequenced was CD8+ T cells from blood. V is TRBV14 and J is TRBJ1-1; D is ambiguous. This receptor was taken from a human donor in good health. The CDR3 DNA sequence: TGTGCCAGCAGCCCCCGGCTGGGCTTTGGTGGAGCTTTCTTT. Translating gives CASSPRLGFGGAFF. Combining the CDR3 with reference TRBV14 and TRBJ1-1 gives the whole variable domain EAGVTQFPSHSVIEKGQTVTLRCDPISGHDNLYWYRRVMGKEIKFLLHFVKESKQDESGMPNNRFLAERTGGTYSTLKVQPAELEDSGVYFCASSPRLGFGGAFFGQGTRLTVV.